A single count supports the clone carrying this T cell receptor beta chain. The CDR3 has 15 residues. Germline V gives CDR1 DFQATT, CDR2 SNEGSKA (reference sequence). V shed 5 bases and J shed 3 bases, with 17 bases lying between them. The source of the sample is a study of T-cell reconstitution after alpha-beta-depleted transplantation in children. Preparing the TCRbeta library involved the use of unique molecular identifiers. TCRdb reanalysed the PCR reads using MiXCR and keeps one entry per CDR3 protein. The sample has approximately 490,000 distinct CDR3 sequences, under 15% seen once. The specimen comprised PBMCs from the stem cell graft donor, sampled from the stem cell graft. The chain combines TRBV20-1 with TRBJ2-1; possibly TRBD2 for D (6 bases). The TCR sequence derives from a human donor who donated a stem cell graft to a child with combined immunodeficiency. This CDR3 reads CSAEALGGNYNEQFF. CDR3 nucleotide sequence: TGCAGTGCTGAGGCTCTTGGGGGGAACTACAATGAGCAGTTCTTC.